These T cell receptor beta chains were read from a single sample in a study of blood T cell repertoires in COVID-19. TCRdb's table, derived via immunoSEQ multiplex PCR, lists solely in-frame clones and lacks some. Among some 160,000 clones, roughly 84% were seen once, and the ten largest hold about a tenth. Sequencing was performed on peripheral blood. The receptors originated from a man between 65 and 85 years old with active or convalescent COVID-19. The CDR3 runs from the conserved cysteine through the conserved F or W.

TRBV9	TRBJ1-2	CASSVGGNYGYTF
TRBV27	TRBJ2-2	CASSLGWGDTGELFF
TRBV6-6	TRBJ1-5	CASSYLQGGNQPQHF
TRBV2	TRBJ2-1	CASSDGYSGGVYEQFF
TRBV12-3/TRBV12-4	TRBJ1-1	CASSLAGFTEAFF
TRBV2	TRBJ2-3	CASSASTDTQYF
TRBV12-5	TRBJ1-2	CASGPPGAAYGYTF
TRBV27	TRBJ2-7	CASSLVGQGVAYEQYF
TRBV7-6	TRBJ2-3	CASSPRTSGRFTDTQYF
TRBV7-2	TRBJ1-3	CASSRSGTGGNTIYF
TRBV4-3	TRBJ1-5	CASSQVGKGDQPQHF
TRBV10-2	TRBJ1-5	CASSEDGIGVGNQPQHF
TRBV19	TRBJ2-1	CATTPGTAYNEQFF
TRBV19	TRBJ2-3	CASTPRGARGGANTQYF
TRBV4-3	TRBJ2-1	CASSHYRTTGGEQFF
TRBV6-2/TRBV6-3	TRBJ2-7	CASSPNPEVYEQYF
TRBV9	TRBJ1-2	CASSPKPGQGARYTF
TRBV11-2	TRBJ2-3	CASSPRAGGRDTQYF
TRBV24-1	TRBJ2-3	CATSEAPTDTQYF
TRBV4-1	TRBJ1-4	CASSPKGGLTIAGEKLFF
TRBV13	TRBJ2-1	CASSGAENSYNEQFF
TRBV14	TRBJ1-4	CASSQDIGTAGKEKLFF
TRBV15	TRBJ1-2	CATSRDEQWVPYGYTF
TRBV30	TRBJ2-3	CAWRGVGLARPSTDTQYF
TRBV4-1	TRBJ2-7	CASSQDRRFSYEQYF
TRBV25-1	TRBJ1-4	CASSRNEKLFF
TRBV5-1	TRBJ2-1	CASSLGTASNEQFF
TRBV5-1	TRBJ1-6	CASTEGGAFNSPLHF
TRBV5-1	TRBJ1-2	CASSLLAGEGYTF
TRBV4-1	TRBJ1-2	CASSQAKPQGVGGYTF
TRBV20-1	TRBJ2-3	CSASLLVPVTDTQYF
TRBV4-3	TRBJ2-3	CASSQDRGGTDTQYF
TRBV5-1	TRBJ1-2	CASSLTSEKTYGYTF
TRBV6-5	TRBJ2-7	CASSYSPAPMPYEQYF
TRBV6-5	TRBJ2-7	CASSYSGTGSYGEQYF
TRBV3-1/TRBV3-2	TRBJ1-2	CASSQGFLTGVGYTF
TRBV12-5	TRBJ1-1	CASGLYRGSTSGTEAFF
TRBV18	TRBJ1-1	CASSPGTGRTEAFF
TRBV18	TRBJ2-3	CASSPRAGGPDTQYF
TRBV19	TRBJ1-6	CASHRGFSYNSPLHF
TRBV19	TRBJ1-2	CASSISDIGYTF
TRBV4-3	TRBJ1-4	CASSQDSGAGREKLFF
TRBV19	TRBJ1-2	CASGGLGEPNYGYTF
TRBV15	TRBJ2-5	CATSRGEQVQETQYF
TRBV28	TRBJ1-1	CASSTSTGVQAFF
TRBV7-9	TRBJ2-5	CASSPGGVSVAETQYF
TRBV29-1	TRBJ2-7	CSVGTSSYEQYF
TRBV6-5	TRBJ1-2	CASRTAAGQNYGYTF
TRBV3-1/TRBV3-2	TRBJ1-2	CAATQRQGDYGYTF
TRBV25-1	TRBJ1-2	CASSDPADFGYTF
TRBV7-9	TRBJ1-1	CASSDRDRSGRVEAFF
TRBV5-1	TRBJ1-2	CASSHPGQGVGGYTF
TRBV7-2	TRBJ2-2	CASSLDSGKNTGELFF
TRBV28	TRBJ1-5	CASRTAFGQPQHF
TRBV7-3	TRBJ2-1	CASSPFTGDINEQFF
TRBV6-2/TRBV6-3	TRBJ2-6	CASSRSSGANVLTF
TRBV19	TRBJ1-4	CASSIPPEKLFF
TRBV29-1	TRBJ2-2	CSVRATGQRGKGGELFF
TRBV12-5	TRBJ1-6	CASGRSGYIPLHF
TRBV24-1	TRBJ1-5	CATSAGTGVKDQPQHF